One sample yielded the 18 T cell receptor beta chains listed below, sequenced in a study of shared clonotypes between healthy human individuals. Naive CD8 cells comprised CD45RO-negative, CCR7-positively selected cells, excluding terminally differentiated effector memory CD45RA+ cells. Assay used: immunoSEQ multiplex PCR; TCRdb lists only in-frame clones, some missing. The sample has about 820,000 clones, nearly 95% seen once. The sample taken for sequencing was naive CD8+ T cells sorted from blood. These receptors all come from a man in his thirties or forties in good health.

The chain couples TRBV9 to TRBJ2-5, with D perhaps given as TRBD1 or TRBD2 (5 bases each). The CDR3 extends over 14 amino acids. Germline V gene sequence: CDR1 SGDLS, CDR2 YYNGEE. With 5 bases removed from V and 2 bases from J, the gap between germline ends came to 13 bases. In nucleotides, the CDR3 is TGTGCCAGCAGTTACTGGGACGGGCAAGAGACCCAGTACTTC. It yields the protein CASSYWDGQETQYF.

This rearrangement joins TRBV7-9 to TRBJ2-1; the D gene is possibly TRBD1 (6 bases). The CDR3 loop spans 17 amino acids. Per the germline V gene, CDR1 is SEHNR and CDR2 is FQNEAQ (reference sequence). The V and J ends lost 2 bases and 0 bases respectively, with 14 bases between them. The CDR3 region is CASSLSTGFNSYNEQFF. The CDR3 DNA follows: TGTGCCAGCAGCTTATCAACAGGGTTCAACTCCTACAATGAGCAGTTCTTC.

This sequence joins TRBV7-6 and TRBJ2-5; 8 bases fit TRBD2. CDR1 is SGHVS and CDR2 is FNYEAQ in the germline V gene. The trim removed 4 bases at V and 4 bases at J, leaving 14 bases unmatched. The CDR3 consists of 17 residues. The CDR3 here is CASSWGLVALGGETQYF. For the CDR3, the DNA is TGTGCCAGCAGCTGGGGACTAGTGGCTTTGGGGGGAGAGACCCAGTACTTC.

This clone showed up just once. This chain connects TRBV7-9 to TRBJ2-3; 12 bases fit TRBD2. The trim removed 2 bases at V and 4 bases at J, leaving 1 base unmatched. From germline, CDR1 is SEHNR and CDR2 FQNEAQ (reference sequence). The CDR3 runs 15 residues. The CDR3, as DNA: TGTGCCAGCAGCTTACTAGCGGGAGGGTCAGATACGCAGTATTTT. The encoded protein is CASSLLAGGSDTQYF.

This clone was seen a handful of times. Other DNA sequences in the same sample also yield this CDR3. Here the CDR3 DNA reads TGCGCCAGCAGCCAAGGAACAGTCTACGAGCAGTACTTC. This translates into CASSQGTVYEQYF. The rearrangement links TRBV4-1 to TRBJ2-7; no reliable D call. Germline loops: CDR1 MGHRA, CDR2 YSYEKL. The CDR3 runs 13 residues. The V end was cut by 1 base, the J end by 3 bases, with 7 bases between.

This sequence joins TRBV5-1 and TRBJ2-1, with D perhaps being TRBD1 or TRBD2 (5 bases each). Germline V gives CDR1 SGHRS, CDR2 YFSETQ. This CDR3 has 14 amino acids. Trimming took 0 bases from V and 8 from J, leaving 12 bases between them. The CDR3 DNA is TGCGCCAGCAGCTTGGGGCAGGGTAGCGATGAGCAGTTCTTC. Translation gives CASSLGQGSDEQFF.

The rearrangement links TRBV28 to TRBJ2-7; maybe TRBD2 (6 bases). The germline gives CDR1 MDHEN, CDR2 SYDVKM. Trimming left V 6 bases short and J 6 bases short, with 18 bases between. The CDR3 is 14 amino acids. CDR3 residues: CASRLADPSGEQYF. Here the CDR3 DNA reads TGTGCCAGCAGGTTAGCGGACCCGAGTGGCGAGCAGTACTTC.

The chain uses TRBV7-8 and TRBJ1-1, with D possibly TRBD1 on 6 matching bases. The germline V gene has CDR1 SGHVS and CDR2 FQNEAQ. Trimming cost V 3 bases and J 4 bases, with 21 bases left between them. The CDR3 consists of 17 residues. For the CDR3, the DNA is TGTGCCAGCAGCTTGACACAGGGCGCAGTGGGGGGCACTGAAGCTTTCTTT. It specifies CASSLTQGAVGGTEAFF.

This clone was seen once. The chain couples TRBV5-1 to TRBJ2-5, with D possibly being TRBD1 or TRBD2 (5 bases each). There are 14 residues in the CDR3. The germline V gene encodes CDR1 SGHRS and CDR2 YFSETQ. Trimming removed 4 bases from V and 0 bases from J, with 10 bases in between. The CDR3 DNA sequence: TGCGCCAGCAGCGAGGGACGGTACCAAGAGACCCAGTACTTC. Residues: CASSEGRYQETQYF.

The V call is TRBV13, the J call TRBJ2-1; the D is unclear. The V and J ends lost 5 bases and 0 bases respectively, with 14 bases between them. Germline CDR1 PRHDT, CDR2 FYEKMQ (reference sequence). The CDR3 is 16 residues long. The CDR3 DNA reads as TGTGCCAGCAGCCCCCCCCGTTGGAGCTCCTACAATGAGCAGTTCTTC. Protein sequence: CASSPPRWSSYNEQFF.

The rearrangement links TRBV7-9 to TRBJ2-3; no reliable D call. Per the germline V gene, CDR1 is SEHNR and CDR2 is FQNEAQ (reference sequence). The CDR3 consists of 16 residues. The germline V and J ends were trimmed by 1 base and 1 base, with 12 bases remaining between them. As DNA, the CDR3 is TGTGCCAGCAGCTTAGTGGACCCCGCGGGCACAGATACGCAGTATTTT. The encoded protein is CASSLVDPAGTDTQYF.

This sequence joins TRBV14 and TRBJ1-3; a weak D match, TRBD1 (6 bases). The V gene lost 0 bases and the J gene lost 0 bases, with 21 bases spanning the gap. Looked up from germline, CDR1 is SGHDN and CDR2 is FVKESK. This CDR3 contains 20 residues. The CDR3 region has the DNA TGTGCCAGCAGCCAAGATTCCTCTCAGCCGGGACAAAGCTCTGGAAACACCATATATTTT. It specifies CASSQDSSQPGQSSGNTIYF.

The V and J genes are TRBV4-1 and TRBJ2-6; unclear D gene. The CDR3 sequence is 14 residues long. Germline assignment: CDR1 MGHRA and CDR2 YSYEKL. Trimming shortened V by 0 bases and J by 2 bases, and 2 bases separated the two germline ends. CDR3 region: CASSQDTGANVLTF. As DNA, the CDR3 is TGCGCCAGCAGCCAAGATACTGGGGCCAACGTCCTGACTTTC.

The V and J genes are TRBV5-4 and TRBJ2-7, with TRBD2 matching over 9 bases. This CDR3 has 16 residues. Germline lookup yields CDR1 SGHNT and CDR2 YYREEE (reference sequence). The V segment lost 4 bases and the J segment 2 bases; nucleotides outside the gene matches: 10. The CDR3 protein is CASSRLLAGSAYEQYF. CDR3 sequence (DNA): TGTGCCAGCAGCCGATTACTAGCGGGTTCGGCCTACGAGCAGTACTTC. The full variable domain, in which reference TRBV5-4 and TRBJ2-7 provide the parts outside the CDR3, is ETGVTQSPTHLIKTRGQQVTLRCSSQSGHNTVSWYQQALGQGPQFIFQYYREEENGRGNFPPRFSGLQFPNYSSELNVNALELDDSALYLCASSRLLAGSAYEQYFGPGTRLTVT.

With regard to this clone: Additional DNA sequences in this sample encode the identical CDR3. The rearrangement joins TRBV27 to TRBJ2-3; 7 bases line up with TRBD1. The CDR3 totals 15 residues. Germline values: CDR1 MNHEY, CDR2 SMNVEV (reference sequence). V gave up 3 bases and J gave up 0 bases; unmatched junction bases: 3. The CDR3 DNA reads TGTGCCAGCAGTTTCGGGACAGCTAGCACAGATACGCAGTATTTT. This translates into CASSFGTASTDTQYF.

The CDR3 sequence: CASSEATWGGAEAKNIQYF. The CDR3 bases are TGTGCCAGCAGTGAAGCGACTTGGGGGGGCGCGGAAGCCAAAAACATTCAGTACTTC. The rearrangement joins TRBV6-1 to TRBJ2-4; D may be TRBD2 (7 bases). Between the trimmed V and J ends, which lost 0 bases and 0 bases, there was a span of 18 bases. Looked up from germline, CDR1 is MNHNS and CDR2 is SASEGT. The CDR3 is 19 residues long.

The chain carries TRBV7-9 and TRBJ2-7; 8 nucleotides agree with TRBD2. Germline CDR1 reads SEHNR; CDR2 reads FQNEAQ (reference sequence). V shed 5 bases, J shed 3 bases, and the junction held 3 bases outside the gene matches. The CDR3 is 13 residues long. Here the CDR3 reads CASSRLARYEQYF. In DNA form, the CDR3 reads TGTGCCAGCAGCCGACTAGCGCGCTACGAGCAGTACTTC.

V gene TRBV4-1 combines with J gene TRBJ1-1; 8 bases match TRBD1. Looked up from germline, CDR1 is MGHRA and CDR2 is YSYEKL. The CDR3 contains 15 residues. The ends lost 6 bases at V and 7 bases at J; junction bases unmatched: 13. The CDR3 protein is CASRAGRGTGLEAFF. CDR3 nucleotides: TGCGCCAGCAGGGCCGGTCGTGGGACAGGACTTGAAGCTTTCTTT.